This TCR beta chain was documented in a study of blood T cell repertoires in COVID-19. Across the whole study: The study drew acute and convalescent COVID-19 samples from the United States, Italy and Spain.

The V segment lost 3 bases and the J segment 2 bases; nucleotides outside the gene matches: 14. The CDR3 loop spans 18 amino acids. TCRdb keeps only in-frame clones here, not all; method: immunoSEQ multiplex PCR. This sample yields 150,000 to 200,000 clones, of which around 93% are seen a single time; 4.8% belongs to the top ten. Sequenced input: peripheral blood. The genes are TRBV23-1 and TRBJ2-7, with 9 bases lining up with TRBD1. TRBV23-1 falls under the ORF class, with uncertain function. This clonotype was sampled from a young man with COVID-19, enrolled during active disease. CDR3 nucleotide sequence: TGCGCCAGCAGTCATTTCCGGGACAGGGTAGTATACCCCTACGAGCAGTACTTC. Protein sequence: CASSHFRDRVVYPYEQYF.